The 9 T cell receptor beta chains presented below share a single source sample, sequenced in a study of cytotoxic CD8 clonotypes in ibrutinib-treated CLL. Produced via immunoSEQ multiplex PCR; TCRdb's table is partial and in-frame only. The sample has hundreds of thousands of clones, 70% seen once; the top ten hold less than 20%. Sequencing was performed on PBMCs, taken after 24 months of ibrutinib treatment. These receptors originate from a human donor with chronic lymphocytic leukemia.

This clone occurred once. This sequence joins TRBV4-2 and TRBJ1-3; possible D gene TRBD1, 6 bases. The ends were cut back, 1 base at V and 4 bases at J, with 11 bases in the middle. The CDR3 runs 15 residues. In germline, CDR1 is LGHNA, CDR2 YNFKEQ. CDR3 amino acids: CASSQVEDSGNTIYF. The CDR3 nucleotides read TGTGCCAGCAGCCAAGTGGAGGACAGCGGAAACACCATATATTTT.

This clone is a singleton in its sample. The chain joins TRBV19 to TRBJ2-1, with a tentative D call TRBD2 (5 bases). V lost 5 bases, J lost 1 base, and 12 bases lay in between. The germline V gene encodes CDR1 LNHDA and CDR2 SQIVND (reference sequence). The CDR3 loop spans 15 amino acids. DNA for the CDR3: TGTGCCAGTAGTTTCTCGGGGAGTTCCTACAATGAGCAGTTCTTC. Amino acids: CASSFSGSSYNEQFF.

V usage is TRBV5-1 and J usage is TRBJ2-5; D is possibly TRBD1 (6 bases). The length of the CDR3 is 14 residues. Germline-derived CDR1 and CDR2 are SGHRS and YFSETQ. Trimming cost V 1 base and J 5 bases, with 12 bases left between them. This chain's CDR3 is CASSLWSGAETQYF. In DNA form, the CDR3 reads TGCGCCAGCAGCTTGTGGTCAGGGGCTGAGACCCAGTACTTC.

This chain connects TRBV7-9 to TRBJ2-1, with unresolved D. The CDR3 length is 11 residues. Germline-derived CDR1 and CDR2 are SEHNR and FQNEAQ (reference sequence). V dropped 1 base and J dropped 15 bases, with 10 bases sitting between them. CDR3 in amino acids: CASSLDPSGFF. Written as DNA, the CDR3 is TGTGCCAGCAGCTTAGACCCATCCGGGTTCTTC.

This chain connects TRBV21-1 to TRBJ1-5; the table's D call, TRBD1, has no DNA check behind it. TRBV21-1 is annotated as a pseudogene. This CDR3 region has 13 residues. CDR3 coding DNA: TGTGCCAGCAGCAAAGGGCTGAATCAGCCCCAGCATTTT. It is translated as CASSKGLNQPQHF.

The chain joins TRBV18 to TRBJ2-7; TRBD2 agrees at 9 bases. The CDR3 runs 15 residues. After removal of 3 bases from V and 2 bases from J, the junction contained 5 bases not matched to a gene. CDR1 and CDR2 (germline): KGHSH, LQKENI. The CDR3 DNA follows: TGTGCCAGCTCACCCGGTAGCGGGAGAACCTACGAGCAGTACTTC. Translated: CASSPGSGRTYEQYF.

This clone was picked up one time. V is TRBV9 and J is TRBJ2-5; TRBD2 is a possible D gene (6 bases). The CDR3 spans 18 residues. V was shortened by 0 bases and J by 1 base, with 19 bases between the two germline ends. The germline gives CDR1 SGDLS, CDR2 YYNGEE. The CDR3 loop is CASSVAVGRDGAQETQYF. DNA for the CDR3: TGTGCCAGCAGCGTAGCGGTAGGGCGGGATGGGGCCCAAGAGACCCAGTACTTC.

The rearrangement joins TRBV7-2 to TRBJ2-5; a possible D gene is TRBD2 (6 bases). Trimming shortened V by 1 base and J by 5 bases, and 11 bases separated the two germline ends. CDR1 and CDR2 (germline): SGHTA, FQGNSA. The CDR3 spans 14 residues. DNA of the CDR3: TGTGCCAGCAGCTTAGAACGTGGGAGGGAGACCCAGTACTTC. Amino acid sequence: CASSLERGRETQYF.

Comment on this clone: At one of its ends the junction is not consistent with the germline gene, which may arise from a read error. CDR3 protein: CASSGRRGEKLFF. DNA for the CDR3: TGTGCTAGCAGCGGGAGAAGGGGTGAAAAACTGTTTTTT. This chain connects TRBV7-7 to TRBJ1-4; a possible D gene is TRBD1 (5 bases). CDR3 length: 13 amino acids. Germline lookup yields CDR1 SSHAT and CDR2 FNYEAQ (reference sequence).